A selection of T cell receptor beta chains follows, all from one sample in a study of blood T cell repertoires in COVID-19. Here immunoSEQ multiplex PCR was the method, and the copy in TCRdb shows in-frame clones only, minus some. The data contain fewer than 500,000 clones, 80% to 90% of them seen just once; the ten biggest clones take up approximately 1.2%. Input material: PBMCs or T cells enriched from blood (not recorded which). These receptors were collected from a man aged 25 to 40 who had recovered from COVID-19. Both conserved end residues are part of each CDR3. The order of the fields is clone size, J gene, V gene, CDR3 protein. Rows may omit the clone size; those that give it use once, few, many or a size class.

>.|TRBJ1-2|TRBV2
CASSRQGLSAYGYTF
>.|TRBJ2-1|TRBV7-3
CASSLGLGNEQFF
>.|TRBJ2-7|TRBV7-9
CASSQGAGLVLDEQYF
>.|TRBJ2-1|TRBV3-1/TRBV3-2
CASSHFITARGEQFF
>.|TRBJ2-1|TRBV10-3
CAITSLAGGENEQFF
>.|TRBJ2-3|TRBV11-2
CASSLGLKEKDTQYF
>.|TRBJ1-2|TRBV28
CASSSLGQNHGYTF
>.|TRBJ2-1|TRBV11-2
CASSLRPPEVYNEQFF
>.|TRBJ2-5|TRBV5-1
CASRDPAGGRETQYF
>.|TRBJ2-1|TRBV9
CASSLGSMGGNEQFF
>.|TRBJ2-5|TRBV9
CASSVGGQGIQETQYF
>.|TRBJ2-6|TRBV28
CASSLWESGANVLTF
>.|TRBJ2-2|TRBV5-1
CASRSGLAGNTGELFF
>.|TRBJ1-1|TRBV18
CASSASMNTEAFF
>.|TRBJ2-5|TRBV19
CASTATSGSETQYF
>once|TRBJ1-1|TRBV12-3/TRBV12-4
CASGTGNTEAFF
>.|TRBJ2-3|TRBV28
CASSPTQGAADTQYF
>.|TRBJ1-2|TRBV28
CASSPQVNYGYTF
>.|TRBJ1-1|TRBV6-5
CASRPGLVDTEAFF
>.|TRBJ2-7|TRBV12-3/TRBV12-4
CASSLTGSYEQYF
>.|TRBJ1-2|TRBV6-5
CASSRGSGGYGYTF
>.|TRBJ2-5|TRBV12-3/TRBV12-4
CATRDSPLETQYF
>.|TRBJ1-5|TRBV6-5
CASNRYSNQPQHF
>.|TRBJ1-5|TRBV27
CASSQYGTGGHRQPQHF
>.|TRBJ1-3|TRBV7-8
CASSPGHSGNTIYF
>once|TRBJ1-2|TRBV3-1/TRBV3-2
CASSKDSNYGYTF
>.|TRBJ2-3|TRBV5-4
CASSTGTHPTDTQYF
>.|TRBJ2-1|TRBV3-1/TRBV3-2
CASSLGLAGDNEQFF
>.|TRBJ2-6|TRBV4-1
CASSQEDSASSGANVLTF
>.|TRBJ2-2|TRBV27
CASSLTYTGELFF
>.|TRBJ2-5|TRBV19
CASSTRLAGGSQQETQYF
>.|TRBJ2-2|TRBV3-1/TRBV3-2
CASSPGMAGTGELFF
>.|TRBJ2-3|TRBV6-4
CASSEEAGPGTSDTQYF
>.|TRBJ2-7|TRBV6-5
CASRPTSGLSYEQYF
>.|TRBJ1-5|TRBV28
CASSSQNQPQHF
>.|TRBJ2-1|TRBV5-1
CASRTPVGLNEQFF
>.|TRBJ2-1|TRBV11-1
CASSQAGVYNEQFF
>.|TRBJ2-7|TRBV7-8
CASSLQPWGDEQYF
>.|TRBJ1-5|TRBV18
CASSPRTGGIQPQHF
>few|TRBJ2-1|TRBV20-1
CSASKAGGTDEQFF
>.|TRBJ1-4|TRBV7-9
CASSTGTANEKLFF
>.|TRBJ1-2|TRBV29-1
CSVVRVLSGYTF
>.|TRBJ2-2|TRBV10-2
CASTGKGRAGELFF
>.|TRBJ1-6|TRBV28
CASSLPPRNSPLHF
>.|TRBJ2-2|TRBV3-1/TRBV3-2
CASSFLQGAGGELFF
>.|TRBJ2-7|TRBV2
CASREQPGQGNEQYF
>.|TRBJ1-5|TRBV4-1
CASSQGYSNQPQHF
>.|TRBJ1-1|TRBV19
CASSISSGLNTEAFF
>.|TRBJ2-3|TRBV5-4
CASSPTGTGADTQYF
>.|TRBJ2-1|TRBV28
CASGRSSYNEQFF
>.|TRBJ2-2|TRBV9
CASSNTGGGLAGLVGELFF
>.|TRBJ1-2|TRBV12-3/TRBV12-4
CASSFRGDYGYTF
>.|TRBJ2-7|TRBV12-3/TRBV12-4
CASPFWSSYEQYF